These 15 T cell receptor beta chains share one sample of origin, sequenced in a study of response to subunit inactivated influenza vaccine. TCRdb passed the RT-PCR reads through MiXCR, listing each CDR3 protein once. The sample holds some 500,000 distinct CDR3 sequences, 16% seen once. The material sequenced was CD4+ T cells sorted from PBMCs, taken approximately 25 months after vaccination. The receptors come from a man aged 50-75 years who received an inactivated influenza vaccine.

The genes are TRBV5-1 and TRBJ2-2; 10 bases are shared with TRBD2. The CDR3 loop spans 18 amino acids. After removal of 1 base from V and 1 base from J, the junction contained 7 bases not matched to a gene. Germline V lookup: CDR1 SGHRS, CDR2 YFSETQ. The CDR3: CASSLSLLAGLNTGELFF. The CDR3 DNA reads as TGCGCCAGCAGCTTGAGTTTACTAGCGGGATTGAACACCGGGGAGCTGTTTTTT.

This clonotype has just a few counts. This chain joins TRBV18 and TRBJ2-3; D not certain. Trimming pared 2 bases from V and 5 bases from J, leaving 8 bases between. The CDR3 runs to 13 residues. Per the germline V gene, CDR1 is KGHSH and CDR2 is LQKENI. CDR3: CASSPKVKDTQYF. CDR3 DNA: TGTGCCAGCTCACCAAAAGTGAAAGATACGCAGTATTTT.

This chain joins TRBV2 and TRBJ1-1; D is undetermined. There are 13 residues in the CDR3. Trimming stripped 6 bases from V and 1 base from J, with 9 bases between. Per germline, CDR1 SNHLY and CDR2 FYNNEI. The CDR3 protein is CASSSQPNTEAFF. The CDR3 DNA reads TGTGCCAGCAGCTCTCAACCGAACACTGAAGCTTTCTTT.

This clonotype was seen ten or more times. The V and J genes are TRBV4-2 and TRBJ2-7; 8 bases are shared with TRBD1. Germline V gene sequence: CDR1 LGHNA, CDR2 YNFKEQ. The CDR3 contains 15 residues. V shed 0 bases, J shed 2 bases, and the junction held 3 bases outside the gene matches. The CDR3 loop reads CASSQDGTGTYEQYF. The CDR3 DNA reads TGTGCCAGCAGCCAAGATGGGACAGGAACCTACGAGCAGTACTTC.

V usage is TRBV2 and J usage is TRBJ2-6, with D maybe TRBD2 (6 bases). The CDR3 sequence is 15 residues long. Germline-derived CDR1 and CDR2 are SNHLY and FYNNEI. V was trimmed by 2 bases and J by 7 bases, leaving 12 bases between them. CDR3 nucleotide sequence: TGTGCCAGCAGTGAAATGGGGACTTCAGCCAACGTCCTGACTTTC. Translation gives CASSEMGTSANVLTF.

This clonotype was observed at least ten times. The V call is TRBV4-1, the J call TRBJ2-3, with 11 bases lining up with TRBD2. Germline-derived CDR1 and CDR2 are MGHRA and YSYEKL. The V segment lost 1 base and the J segment 3 bases; nucleotides outside the gene matches: 3. The CDR3 spans 16 residues. Here the CDR3 reads CASSQGPSGGTDTQYF. The DNA of the CDR3 is TGCGCCAGCAGCCAAGGCCCTAGCGGGGGGACAGATACGCAGTATTTT.

In this sample, this clonotype turned up a few times. This sequence joins TRBV28 and TRBJ2-7, with 7 positions matching TRBD1. Germline CDR1 is MDHEN and CDR2 is SYDVKM. J lost 3 bases, V lost 7 bases, and 3 bases had no gene match. This CDR3 comprises 12 residues. The CDR3 DNA reads as TGTGCCAGCACCCAGGGGGACTACGAGCAGTACTTC. Translated, it gives CASTQGDYEQYF.

The chain recombines TRBV6-2 or TRBV6-3 with TRBJ2-1; 8 bases match TRBD1. Germline V gene lookup returns CDR1 MNHEY and CDR2 SVGEGT. J gave up 0 bases and V 10 bases, and 14 bases lay outside the gene matches. The CDR3 loop spans 17 amino acids. Here the CDR3 DNA reads TGTGCCACCCAGGGGGCGGCGGGTCTGAGCTCCTACAATGAGCAGTTCTTC. This translates into CATQGAAGLSSYNEQFF.

In its sample, this clonotype was seen a few times. The rearrangement uses TRBV7-2 and TRBJ2-1; 8 nucleotides agree with TRBD1. CDR3 length: 14 residues. The V and J ends lost 2 bases and 8 bases, in that order; junction bases with no gene match: 5. CDR1 is SGHTA and CDR2 is FQGNSA in the germline V gene. The CDR3 sequence is CASSLWTGNDEQFF. DNA of the CDR3: TGTGCCAGCAGCTTATGGACAGGGAACGATGAGCAGTTCTTC.

This chain links TRBV15 with TRBJ2-1, with TRBD1 identical over 8 bases. The CDR3 is 16 residues long. Trimming cost V 1 base and J 2 bases; bases outside gene matches: 4. CDR1 is LNHNV, CDR2 YYDKDF, per germline (reference sequence). CDR3 residues: CATSRAPGQAYNEQFF. CDR3 DNA: TGTGCCACCAGCAGAGCCCCGGGACAGGCCTACAATGAGCAGTTCTTC.

The chain joins TRBV6-6 to TRBJ1-2; D gene ambiguous. V was cut by 2 bases and J by 8 bases, with 12 bases left in between. CDR3 length: 13 amino acids. Germline CDR1 and CDR2: MNHNY and SVGAGI (reference sequence). The CDR3 DNA reads TGTGCCAGCAGTTACGGTATTCAGGAGGGCTACACCTTC. It specifies CASSYGIQEGYTF.

This clonotype was counted only a few times. The V gene is TRBV6-5, the J gene TRBJ2-1; TRBD2 agrees at 7 bases. CDR1 and CDR2 from the germline V gene are MNHEY and SVGAGI. Trimming at V came to 0 bases and at J to 1 base, leaving 3 bases not matched to a gene. The length of the CDR3 is 16 residues. The CDR3 DNA reads TGTGCCAGCAGTTACTCATCGGGGGGATCCTACAATGAGCAGTTCTTC. It codes for CASSYSSGGSYNEQFF.

This clonotype was detected ten times or more. The rearrangement links TRBV29-1 to TRBJ1-5, with no clear D. The CDR3 contains 12 residues. Germline CDR1 SQVTM, CDR2 ANQGSEA. The V end lost 4 bases, the J end lost 4 bases, and 8 bases lay between the germline ends. Here the CDR3 DNA reads TGCAGCGTTGTGGAGGCAAATCAGCCCCAGCATTTT. Translated: CSVVEANQPQHF.

The chain joins TRBV24-1 to TRBJ2-1; 7 positions agree with TRBD1. CDR3 length equals 17 residues. Trimming removed 4 bases from V and 0 bases from J; junction bases left unmatched: 8. Germline lookup yields CDR1 KGHDR and CDR2 SFDVKD. DNA for the CDR3: TGTGCCACCAGTGACCCAGGACAGGCGAGCTCCTACAATGAGCAGTTCTTC. It is translated as CATSDPGQASSYNEQFF.

The V gene is TRBV10-3, the J gene TRBJ2-3; 10 positions match TRBD2. Germline CDR1 reads ENHRY; CDR2 reads SYGVKD. Germline trimming cut 10 bases from V and 6 bases from J; bases unmatched to any gene: 10. CDR3 length equals 14 residues. The CDR3 DNA is TGTGCCACCTCCGGGACTAGCGTCCCGGATACGCAGTATTTT. Translation gives CATSGTSVPDTQYF.